This is a list of T cell receptor beta chains from one sample in a study of T cell responses to AZD1222 COVID-19 vaccine. Profiled with immunoSEQ multiplex PCR; TCRdb holds only in-frame clones, not every one. The data show 100,000 to 150,000 clones, with over 80% seen just once and about 5.4% held by the top ten. The sample was peripheral blood, taken on day 0 of AZD1222 vaccination. Source of these receptors: an adult in good health. CDR3s include the opening cysteine and the closing phenylalanine or tryptophan. A D gene is named only where the DNA matches it firmly. Not every row has a clone size; where given, it reads once, few, many or a size class.

TRBJ1-1 | TRBV19 | once | TRBD1 | TGTGCCAGTAGTATGAGGACAGGGGGCGGCACTGAAGCTTTCTTT | CASSMRTGGGTEAFF
TRBJ2-1 | TRBV28 | NA | TRBD1 | TGTGCCAGCCAACCGGGACAGGGGTACAATGAGCAGTTCTTC | CASQPGQGYNEQFF
TRBJ2-7 | TRBV29-1 | once | NA | TGCAGCGTTGAACTTGGTTTTTCCCGCTACGAGCAGTACTTC | CSVELGFSRYEQYF
TRBJ1-3 | TRBV30 | NA | NA | TGTGCCTGGAGTGTCCGATACTCTGGAAACACCATATATTTT | CAWSVRYSGNTIYF
TRBJ1-4 | TRBV18 | NA | NA | TGTGCCAGCTCACAAGGCAGAGAAAAACTGTTTTTT | CASSQGREKLFF
TRBJ2-6 | TRBV12-5 | NA | NA | TGTGCTAGTCTCACTGGGGCCAACGTCCTGACTTTC | CASLTGANVLTF
TRBJ2-3 | TRBV29-1 | NA | TRBD2 | TGCAGCGTTGCCGGGACTAGCGGTACGCAGTATTTT | CSVAGTSGTQYF
TRBJ2-3 | TRBV7-8 | NA | TRBD2 | TGTGCCAGCAGCCGAGGGACTAGCGGGGCGGTTGAAACGCAGTATTTT | CASSRGTSGAVETQYF
TRBJ1-5 | TRBV2 | NA | NA | TGTGCCAGCAGGACGGACCCAAACAATCAGCCCCAGCATTTT | CASRTDPNNQPQHF
TRBJ1-2 | TRBV7-2 | NA | TRBD1 | TGTGCCAGCAGCTCGGGACAGCTTTATGGCTACACCTTC | CASSSGQLYGYTF
TRBJ1-6 | TRBV5-5 | NA | NA | TGTGCCAGCACTGGGAGCTCCTATAATTCACCCCTCCACTTT | CASTGSSYNSPLHF
TRBJ1-1 | TRBV5-6 | few | NA | TGTGCCAGCAGCTTGGTTTCGCTGGGGACAAACACTGAAGCTTTCTTT | CASSLVSLGTNTEAFF
TRBJ2-3 | TRBV2 | NA | TRBD2 | TGTGCCAGCGTCGGGGGGACGAGCACAGATACGCAGTATTTT | CASVGGTSTDTQYF
TRBJ1-1 | TRBV6-2/TRBV6-3 | NA | TRBD1 | TGTGCCAGCAGCCGAGGGGGCCCCAGCACTGAAGCTTTCTTT | CASSRGGPSTEAFF
TRBJ1-2 | TRBV7-9 | NA | NA | TGTGCCAGTCTTAGGCTTCACACCTTC | CASLRLHTF
TRBJ2-2 | TRBV1 | NA | NA | TGCACCAGCAGCCAAGGGGGGGACACCGGGGAGCTGTTTTTT | CTSSQGGDTGELFF
TRBJ1-6 | TRBV7-9 | NA | NA | TGTGCCAGCAGCTTGGACACCTATAATTCACCCCTCCACTTT | CASSLDTYNSPLHF
TRBJ2-7 | TRBV12-5 | NA | TRBD1 | TGTGCTAGTGGTTTGGGCATGGGACAGGGGGCCTACGAGCAGTACTTC | CASGLGMGQGAYEQYF
TRBJ2-1 | TRBV5-6 | NA | NA | TGTGCCAGCAGCTTGGGGCTCCAACACTCCTACAATGAGCAGTTCTTC | CASSLGLQHSYNEQFF
TRBJ2-3 | TRBV7-2 | NA | NA | TGTGCCAGCAGCTTAAACACAGCCCTGGTCGATACGCAGTATTTT | CASSLNTALVDTQYF
TRBJ2-2 | TRBV7-3 | once | TRBD1 | TGTGCCAGCAGCTCGACAGGGACCGGGGAGCTGTTTTTT | CASSSTGTGELFF
TRBJ1-4 | TRBV4-1 | NA | TRBD1 | TGCGCCAGCAGCCAAGCCTTCCGACAGGGAGATGAAAAACTGTTTTTT | CASSQAFRQGDEKLFF
TRBJ2-5 | TRBV11-2 | NA | NA | TGTGCCAGCAGCTTACCGCTACAAGAGACCCAGTACTTC | CASSLPLQETQYF
TRBJ1-2 | TRBV10-3 | NA | TRBD1 | TGTGCCTCCACCGGCTTAGGGGGCCCCTATGGCTACACCTTC | CASTGLGGPYGYTF
TRBJ2-2 | TRBV5-1 | NA | TRBD2 | TGCGCCAGCAGTCCAGGACTAGCGGGAGCGAACACCGGGGAGCTGTTTTTT | CASSPGLAGANTGELFF
TRBJ2-5 | TRBV27 | NA | NA | TGTGCCAGCAGTTTATCGTACCAGCAAGAGACCCAGTACTTC | CASSLSYQQETQYF
TRBJ1-2 | TRBV11-2 | NA | NA | TGTGCCAGCAGCTTAGCGCAGGCCTCCTATGGCTACACCTTC | CASSLAQASYGYTF
TRBJ1-6 | TRBV5-8 | NA | NA | TGTGCCAGCAGCTTGGTTGGGTCAATGAAGAATTCACCCCTCCACTTT | CASSLVGSMKNSPLHF
TRBJ2-3 | TRBV5-1 | NA | TRBD2 | TGCGCCAGCAGCACCGGACTAGTAGGTACGCAGTATTTT | CASSTGLVGTQYF
TRBJ1-3 | TRBV10-3 | NA | TRBD1 | TGTGCCACTCTCGGGACAGGGCGGTTAGCTGGAAACACCATATATTTT | CATLGTGRLAGNTIYF
TRBJ1-4 | TRBV4-1 | NA | NA | TGCGCCAGCAGCCAGGCCGGGACTGTTAGATTTAATGAAAAACTGTTTTTT | CASSQAGTVRFNEKLFF
TRBJ2-1 | TRBV4-1 | NA | TRBD2 | TGCGCCAGCACCCCTACTAGCGGGTTTAACAATGAGCAGTTCTTC | CASTPTSGFNNEQFF
TRBJ2-1 | TRBV19 | NA | TRBD1 | TGTGCCAGTAGCCGATTAGGGACAGGGGGTGGGTCCTACAATGAGCAGTTCTTC | CASSRLGTGGGSYNEQFF
TRBJ2-1 | TRBV11-3 | once | NA | TGTGCCAGCAGCTCCTCGGGGGAGTCCTACAATGAGCAGTTCTTC | CASSSSGESYNEQFF
TRBJ2-7 | TRBV15 | NA | NA | TGTGCCACCAGCAGAGCAGGGTATAGGATCGACGAGCAGTACTTC | CATSRAGYRIDEQYF
TRBJ2-4 | TRBV28 | NA | TRBD1 | TGTGCCAGCAGTTTTGGGGACAGGGTAGGGAACATTCAGTACTTC | CASSFGDRVGNIQYF
TRBJ1-5 | TRBV27 | NA | TRBD1 | TGTGCCAGCAGTCTAAACAGGGGAGGTCAGCCCCAGCATTTT | CASSLNRGGQPQHF
TRBJ1-6 | TRBV6-1 | NA | NA | TGTGCCAGCAGTGATGAGTATTCACCCCTCCACTTT | CASSDEYSPLHF
TRBJ1-3 | TRBV20-1 | NA | NA | TGCAGTGCTAGTTTCACCGAAAACTCTGGAAACACCATATATTTT | CSASFTENSGNTIYF
TRBJ1-1 | TRBV6-6 | NA | NA | TGTGCCAGCAGTTCAACAGGGAAAACTGAAGCTTTCTTT | CASSSTGKTEAFF
TRBJ1-1 | TRBV3-1/TRBV3-2 | NA | TRBD1 | TGTGCCAGCAGCTCCGGGACAGGGAACACTGAAGCTTTCTTT | CASSSGTGNTEAFF
TRBJ2-7 | TRBV19 | few | TRBD1 | TGTGCCAGTAGTATAGTCGACAGGGGGTCGTCGGAGCAGTACTTC | CASSIVDRGSSEQYF
TRBJ2-1 | TRBV7-8 | NA | TRBD2 | TGTGCCAGCAGCAATCTAGCGGGAGCGGGAAACGAGCAGTTCTTC | CASSNLAGAGNEQFF